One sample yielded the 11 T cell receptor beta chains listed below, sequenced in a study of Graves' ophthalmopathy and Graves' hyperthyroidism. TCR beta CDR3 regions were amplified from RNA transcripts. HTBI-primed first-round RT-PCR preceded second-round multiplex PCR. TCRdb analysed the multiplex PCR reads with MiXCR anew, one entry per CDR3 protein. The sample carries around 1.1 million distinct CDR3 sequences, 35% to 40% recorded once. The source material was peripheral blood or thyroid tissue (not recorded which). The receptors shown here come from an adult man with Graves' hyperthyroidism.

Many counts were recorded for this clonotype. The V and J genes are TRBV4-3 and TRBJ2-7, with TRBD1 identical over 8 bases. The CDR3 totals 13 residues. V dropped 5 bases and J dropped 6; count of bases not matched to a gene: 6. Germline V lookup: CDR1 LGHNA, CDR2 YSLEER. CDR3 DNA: TGCGCCAGCAGCACGGACAGGGCGGGCGAGCAGTACTTC. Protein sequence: CASSTDRAGEQYF.

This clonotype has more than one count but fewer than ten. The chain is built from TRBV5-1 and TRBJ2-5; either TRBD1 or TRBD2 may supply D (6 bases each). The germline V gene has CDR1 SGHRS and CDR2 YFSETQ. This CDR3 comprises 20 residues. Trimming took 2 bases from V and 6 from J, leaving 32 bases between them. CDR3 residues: CASSFPLGPPKGGGEKTQYF. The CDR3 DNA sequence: TGCGCCAGCAGCTTTCCGCTCGGACCACCCAAAGGAGGGGGAGAGAAGACCCAGTACTTC. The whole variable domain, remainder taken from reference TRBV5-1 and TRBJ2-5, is KAGVTQTPRYLIKTRGQQVTLSCSPISGHRSVSWYQQTPGQGLQFLFEYFSETQRNKGNFPGRFSGRQFSNSRSEMNVSTLELGDSALYLCASSFPLGPPKGGGEKTQYFGPGTRLLVL.

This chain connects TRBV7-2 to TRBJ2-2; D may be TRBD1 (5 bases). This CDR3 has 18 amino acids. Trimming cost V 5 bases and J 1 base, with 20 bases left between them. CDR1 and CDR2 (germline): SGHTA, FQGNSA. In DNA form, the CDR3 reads TGTGCCAGCAGCCCAAGTACTGGGAACAGGTGGAACACCGGGGAGCTGTTTTTT. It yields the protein CASSPSTGNRWNTGELFF.

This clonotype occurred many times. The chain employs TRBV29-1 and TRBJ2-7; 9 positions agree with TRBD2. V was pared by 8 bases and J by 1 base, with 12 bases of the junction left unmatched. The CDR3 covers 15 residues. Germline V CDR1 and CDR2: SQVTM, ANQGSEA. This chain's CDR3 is CSTRGGTSKSYEQYF. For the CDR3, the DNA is TGCAGCACCCGAGGGGGGACTAGCAAATCCTACGAGCAGTACTTC.

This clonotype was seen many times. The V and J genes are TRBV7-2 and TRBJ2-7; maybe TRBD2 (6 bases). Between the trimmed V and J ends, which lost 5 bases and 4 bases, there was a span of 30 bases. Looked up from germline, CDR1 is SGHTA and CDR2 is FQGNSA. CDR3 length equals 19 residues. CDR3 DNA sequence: TGTGCCAGCAGCCCCGGAGGGCTCCCAGACGGACGAAACACTTACGAGCAGTACTTC. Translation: CASSPGGLPDGRNTYEQYF.

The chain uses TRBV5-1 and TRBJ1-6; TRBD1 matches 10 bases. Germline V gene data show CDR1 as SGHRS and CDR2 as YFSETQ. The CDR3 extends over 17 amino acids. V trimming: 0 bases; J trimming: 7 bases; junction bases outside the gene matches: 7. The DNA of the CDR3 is TGCGCCAGCAGCTTGGCCGGGACAGGGGACTGCAATTCACCCCTCCACTTT. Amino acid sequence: CASSLAGTGDCNSPLHF.

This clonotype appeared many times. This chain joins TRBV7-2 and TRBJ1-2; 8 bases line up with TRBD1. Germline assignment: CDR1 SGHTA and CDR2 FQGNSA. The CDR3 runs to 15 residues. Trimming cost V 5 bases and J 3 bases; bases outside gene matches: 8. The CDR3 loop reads CASSQRTGNDYGYTF. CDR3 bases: TGTGCCAGCAGCCAAAGGACAGGGAACGACTATGGCTACACCTTC.

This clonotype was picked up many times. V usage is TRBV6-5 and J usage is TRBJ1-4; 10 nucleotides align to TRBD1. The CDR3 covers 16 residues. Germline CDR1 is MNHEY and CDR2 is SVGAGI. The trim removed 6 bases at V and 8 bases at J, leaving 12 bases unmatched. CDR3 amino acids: CASRPQTGTGDEKLFF. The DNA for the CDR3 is TGTGCCAGCAGGCCTCAAACCGGGACAGGGGACGAAAAACTGTTTTTT.

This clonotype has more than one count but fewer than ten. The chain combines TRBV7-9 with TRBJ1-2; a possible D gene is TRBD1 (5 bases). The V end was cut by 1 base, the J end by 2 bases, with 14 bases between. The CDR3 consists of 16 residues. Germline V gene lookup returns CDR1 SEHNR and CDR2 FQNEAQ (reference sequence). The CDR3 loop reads CASSLDGRHRNYGYTF. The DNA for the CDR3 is TGTGCCAGCAGCTTAGACGGAAGACACAGGAACTATGGCTACACCTTC. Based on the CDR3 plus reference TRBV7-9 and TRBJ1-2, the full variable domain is DTGVSQNPRHKITKRGQNVTFRCDPISEHNRLYWYRQTLGQGPEFLTYFQNEAQLEKSRLLSDRFSAERPKGSFSTLEIQRTEQGDSAMYLCASSLDGRHRNYGYTFGSGTRLTVV.

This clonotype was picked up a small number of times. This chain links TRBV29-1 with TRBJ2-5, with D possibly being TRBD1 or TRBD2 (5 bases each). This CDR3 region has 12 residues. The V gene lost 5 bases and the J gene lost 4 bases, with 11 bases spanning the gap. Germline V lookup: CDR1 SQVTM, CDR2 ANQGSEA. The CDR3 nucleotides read TGCAGCGTTCGGCTGGGGACAGAGACCCAGTACTTC. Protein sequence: CSVRLGTETQYF.

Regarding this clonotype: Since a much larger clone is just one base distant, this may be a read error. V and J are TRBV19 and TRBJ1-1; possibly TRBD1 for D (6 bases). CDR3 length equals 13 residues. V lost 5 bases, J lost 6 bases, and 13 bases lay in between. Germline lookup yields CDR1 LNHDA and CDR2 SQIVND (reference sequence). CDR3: CASSQGIGAEAFF. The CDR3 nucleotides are TGTGCCAGTAGTCAGGGGATAGGCGCTGAAGCTTTCTTT.